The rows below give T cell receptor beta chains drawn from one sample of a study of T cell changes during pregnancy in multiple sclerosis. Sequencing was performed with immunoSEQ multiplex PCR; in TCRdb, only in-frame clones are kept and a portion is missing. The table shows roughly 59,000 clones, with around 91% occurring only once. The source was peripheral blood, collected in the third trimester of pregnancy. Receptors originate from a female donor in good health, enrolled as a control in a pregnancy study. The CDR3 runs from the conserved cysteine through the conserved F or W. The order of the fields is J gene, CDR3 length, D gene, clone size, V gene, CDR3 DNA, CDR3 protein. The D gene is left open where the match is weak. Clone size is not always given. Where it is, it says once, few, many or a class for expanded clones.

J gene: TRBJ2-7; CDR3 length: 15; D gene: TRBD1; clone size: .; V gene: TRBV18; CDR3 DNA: TGTGCCAGCTCACAACAACCGGGACAGGACTACGAGCAGTACTTC; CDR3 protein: CASSQQPGQDYEQYF
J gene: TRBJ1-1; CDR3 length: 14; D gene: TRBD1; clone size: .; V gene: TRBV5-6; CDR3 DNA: TGTGCCAGCAGGCCCAGGACAGGGGGTTCGAAGGGTTTCTTT; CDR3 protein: CASRPRTGGSKGFF
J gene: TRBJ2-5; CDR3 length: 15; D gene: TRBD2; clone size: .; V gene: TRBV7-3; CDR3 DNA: TGTGCCAGCAGCTTAACCGGGACTAGCACTGAGACCCAGTACTTC; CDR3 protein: CASSLTGTSTETQYF
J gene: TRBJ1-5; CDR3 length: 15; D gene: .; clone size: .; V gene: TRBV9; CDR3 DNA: TGTGCCAGCAGCGACGGGACAAATAGCAATCAGCCCCAGCATTTT; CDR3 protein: CASSDGTNSNQPQHF
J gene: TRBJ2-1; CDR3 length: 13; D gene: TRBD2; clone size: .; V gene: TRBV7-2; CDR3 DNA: TGTGCCACCCGACTAGCGGGGGGGAATGAGCAGTTCTTC; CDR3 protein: CATRLAGGNEQFF
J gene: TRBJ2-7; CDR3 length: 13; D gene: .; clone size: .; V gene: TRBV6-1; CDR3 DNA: TGTGCCAGCAGCCGGACAGAGTCCTACGAGCAGTACTTC; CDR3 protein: CASSRTESYEQYF
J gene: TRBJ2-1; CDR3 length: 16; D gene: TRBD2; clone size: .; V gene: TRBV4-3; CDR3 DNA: TGCGCCAGCAGCCACCCTCCGAGCGGGGGGAACAATGAGCAGTTCTTC; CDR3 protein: CASSHPPSGGNNEQFF
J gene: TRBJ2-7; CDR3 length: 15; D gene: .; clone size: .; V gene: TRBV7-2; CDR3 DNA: TGTGCCAGCAGCTTTACCCAGACTAGGAATCAAGAGCAGTACTTC; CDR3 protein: CASSFTQTRNQEQYF
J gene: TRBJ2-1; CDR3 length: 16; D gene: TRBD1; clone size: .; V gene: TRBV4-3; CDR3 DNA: TGCGCCAGCAGCCAAGATGAGGGGACAGGTCACAATGAGCAGTTCTTC; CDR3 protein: CASSQDEGTGHNEQFF
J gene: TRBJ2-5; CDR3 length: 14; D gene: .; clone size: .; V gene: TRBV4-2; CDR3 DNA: TGTGCCAGCAGCCGCGGGACAGATCAAGAGACCCAGTACTTC; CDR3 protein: CASSRGTDQETQYF
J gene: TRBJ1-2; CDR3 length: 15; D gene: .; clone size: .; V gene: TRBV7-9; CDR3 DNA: TGTGCCAGCAGCGACCAAGCGACCCCTAACTATGGCTACACCTTC; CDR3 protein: CASSDQATPNYGYTF
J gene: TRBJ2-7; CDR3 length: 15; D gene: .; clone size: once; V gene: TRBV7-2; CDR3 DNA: TGTGCCAGCAGCTTAGTTGGAAACAGGGCCGACGAGCAGTACTTC; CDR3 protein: CASSLVGNRADEQYF
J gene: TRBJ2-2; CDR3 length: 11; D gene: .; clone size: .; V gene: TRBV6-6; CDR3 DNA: TGTGCCAGCCGTAACACCGGGGAGCTGTTTTTT; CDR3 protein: CASRNTGELFF
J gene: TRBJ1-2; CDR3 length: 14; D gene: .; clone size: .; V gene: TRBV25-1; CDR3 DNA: TGTGCCAGCTCCCGATGGGGGGGCGACTATGGCTACACCTTC; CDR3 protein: CASSRWGGDYGYTF
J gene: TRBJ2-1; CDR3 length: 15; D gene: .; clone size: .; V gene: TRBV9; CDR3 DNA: TGTGCCAGCAGCGCCCCCAGAAGCGGCTACAATGAGCAGTTCTTC; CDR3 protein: CASSAPRSGYNEQFF
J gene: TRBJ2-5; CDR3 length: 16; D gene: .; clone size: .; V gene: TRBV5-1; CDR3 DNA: TGCGCCAGCAGCTTGACCCCAATGGCGGGTGAAGAGACCCAGTACTTC; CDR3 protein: CASSLTPMAGEETQYF
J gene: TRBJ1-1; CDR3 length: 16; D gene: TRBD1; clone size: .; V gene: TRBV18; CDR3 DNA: TGTGCCAGCTCACCGTCAGGGGGCTTCATGAACACTGAAGCTTTCTTT; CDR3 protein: CASSPSGGFMNTEAFF
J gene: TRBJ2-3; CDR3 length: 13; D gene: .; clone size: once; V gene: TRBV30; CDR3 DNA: TGTGCCTGGAGTGGGGGCTCTCTAGATACGCAGTATTTT; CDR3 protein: CAWSGGSLDTQYF
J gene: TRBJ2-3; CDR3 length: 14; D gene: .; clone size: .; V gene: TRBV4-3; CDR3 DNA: TGCGCCAGCAGCCTAGGCAGGGGCACAGATACGCAGTATTTT; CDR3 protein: CASSLGRGTDTQYF
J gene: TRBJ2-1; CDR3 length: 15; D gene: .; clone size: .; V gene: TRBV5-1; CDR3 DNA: TGCGCCAGCAGCCGAGGACAGTTCCACTCCAATGAGCAGTTCTTC; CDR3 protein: CASSRGQFHSNEQFF
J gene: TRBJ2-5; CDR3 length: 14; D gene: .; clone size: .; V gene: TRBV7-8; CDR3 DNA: TGTGCCAGCAGCTTTAGGGGTGTTGGAGAGACCCAGTACTTC; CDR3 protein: CASSFRGVGETQYF
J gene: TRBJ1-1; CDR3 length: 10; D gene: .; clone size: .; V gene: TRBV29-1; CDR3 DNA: TGCAGCGCCGGAGAGCGGGAAGCTTTCTTT; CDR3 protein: CSAGEREAFF
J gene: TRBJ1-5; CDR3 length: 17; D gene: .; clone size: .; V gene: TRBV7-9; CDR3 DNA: TGTGCCAGCAGCTTAGCGCGGGGGCCTCGGTCTGATCAGCCCCAGCATTTT; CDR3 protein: CASSLARGPRSDQPQHF
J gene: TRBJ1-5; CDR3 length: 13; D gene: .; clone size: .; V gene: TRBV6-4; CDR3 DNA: TGTGCCAGCAGTGAAGGGGCGCGGCAGCCCCAGCATTTT; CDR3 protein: CASSEGARQPQHF
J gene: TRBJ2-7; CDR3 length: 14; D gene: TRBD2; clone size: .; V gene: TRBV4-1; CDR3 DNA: TGCGCCAGCAGCCCCGGACTAGCGACCTACGAGCAGTACTTC; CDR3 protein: CASSPGLATYEQYF
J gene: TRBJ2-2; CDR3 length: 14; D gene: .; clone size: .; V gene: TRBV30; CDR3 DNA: TGTGCCTGGACGGCAGGCCAGGGGATCGGGGAGCTGTTTTTT; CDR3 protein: CAWTAGQGIGELFF
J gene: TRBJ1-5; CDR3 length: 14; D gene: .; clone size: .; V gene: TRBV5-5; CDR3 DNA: TGTGCCAGCAGCGCGGCGCCGAGCGATCAGCCCCAGCATTTT; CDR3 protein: CASSAAPSDQPQHF
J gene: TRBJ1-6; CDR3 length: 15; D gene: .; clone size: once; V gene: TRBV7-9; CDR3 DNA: TGTGCCAGCAGCCCCGAACAGGGAAGTAATTCACCCCTCCACTTT; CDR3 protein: CASSPEQGSNSPLHF
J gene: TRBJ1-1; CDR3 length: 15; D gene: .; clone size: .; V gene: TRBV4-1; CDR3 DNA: TGCGCCAAGACGACCGGGACATCGGAGAACACTGAAGCTTTCTTT; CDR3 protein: CAKTTGTSENTEAFF
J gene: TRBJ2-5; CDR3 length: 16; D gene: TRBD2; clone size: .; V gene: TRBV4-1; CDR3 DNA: TGCGCCAGCAGCCAAGAACAAGCGGGGGGGCGGGAGACCCAGTACTTC; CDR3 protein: CASSQEQAGGRETQYF
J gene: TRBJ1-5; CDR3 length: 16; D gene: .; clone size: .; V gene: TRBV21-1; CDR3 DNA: TGTGCCAGCAGCACCCGGGACAGGGTTCTGAATCAGCCCCAGCATTTT; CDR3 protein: CASSTRDRVLNQPQHF
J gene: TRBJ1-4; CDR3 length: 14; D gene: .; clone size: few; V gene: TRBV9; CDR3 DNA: TGTGCCAGCAGCCCCTGGGATGGGGAGGAAAAACTGTTTTTT; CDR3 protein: CASSPWDGEEKLFF
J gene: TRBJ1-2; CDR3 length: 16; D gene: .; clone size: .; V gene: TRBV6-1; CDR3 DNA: TGTGCCAGCAGTGGTAGCAACTCATCCTTTAACTATGGCTACACCTTC; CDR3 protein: CASSGSNSSFNYGYTF
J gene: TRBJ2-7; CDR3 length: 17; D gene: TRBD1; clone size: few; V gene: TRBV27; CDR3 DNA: TGTGCCAGCAGTTTAGGACAGGGGGCGAAGTGGAGCTACGAGCAGTACTTC; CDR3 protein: CASSLGQGAKWSYEQYF
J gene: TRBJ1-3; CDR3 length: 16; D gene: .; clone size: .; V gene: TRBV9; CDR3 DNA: TGTGCCAGCAGCGGTGTCTCTCCTCTCTCTGGAAACACCATATATTTT; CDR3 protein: CASSGVSPLSGNTIYF
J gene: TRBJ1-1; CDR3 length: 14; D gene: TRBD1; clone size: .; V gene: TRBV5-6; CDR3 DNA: TGTGCCAGCAGCTTGGACAGGGGGCGAACTGAAGCTTTCTTT; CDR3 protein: CASSLDRGRTEAFF
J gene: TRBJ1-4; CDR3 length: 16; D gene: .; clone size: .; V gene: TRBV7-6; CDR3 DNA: TGTGCCAGCAGCTCCCGCCCCCCGGACAGAAATGAAAAACTGTTTTTT; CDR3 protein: CASSSRPPDRNEKLFF
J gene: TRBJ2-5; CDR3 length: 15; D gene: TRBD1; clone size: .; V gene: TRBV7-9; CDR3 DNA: TGTGCCAGCAGGATTAGGACAGGGGTTAAAGAGACCCAGTACTTC; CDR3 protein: CASRIRTGVKETQYF
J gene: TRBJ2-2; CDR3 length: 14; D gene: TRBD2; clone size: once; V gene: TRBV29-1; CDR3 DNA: TGCAGCGTTCAGCGGGGGTGGGAGGCCGGGGAGCTGTTTTTT; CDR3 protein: CSVQRGWEAGELFF
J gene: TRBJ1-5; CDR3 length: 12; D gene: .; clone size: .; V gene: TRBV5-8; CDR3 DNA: TGTGCCAGCAGTCCGGGCAATCAGCCCCAGCATTTT; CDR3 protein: CASSPGNQPQHF
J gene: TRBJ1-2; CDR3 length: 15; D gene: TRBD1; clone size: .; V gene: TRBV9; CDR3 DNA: TGTGCCAGCAGCGTAGCAGGGACAGCGAACTATGGCTACACCTTC; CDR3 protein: CASSVAGTANYGYTF
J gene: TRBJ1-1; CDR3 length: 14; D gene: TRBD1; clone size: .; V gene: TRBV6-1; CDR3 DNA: TGTGCCAGCAGCTTAACCGGGACAGAATATGAAGCTTTCTTT; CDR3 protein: CASSLTGTEYEAFF
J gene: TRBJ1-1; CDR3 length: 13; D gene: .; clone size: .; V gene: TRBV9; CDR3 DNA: TGTGCCAGCAGCGTTAGGGGTGACACTGAAGCTTTCTTT; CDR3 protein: CASSVRGDTEAFF
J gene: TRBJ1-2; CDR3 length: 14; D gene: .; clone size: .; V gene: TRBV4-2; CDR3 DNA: TGTGCCAGCAGCGACCTGGGAGTGGTCTATGGCTACACCTTC; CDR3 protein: CASSDLGVVYGYTF
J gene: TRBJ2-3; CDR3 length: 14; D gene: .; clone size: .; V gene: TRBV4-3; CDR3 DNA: TGCGCCAGCAGCCAAGAACAGAACACAGATACGCAGTATTTT; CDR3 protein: CASSQEQNTDTQYF
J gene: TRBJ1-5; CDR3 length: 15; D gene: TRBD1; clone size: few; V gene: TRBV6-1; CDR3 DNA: TGTGCCAGCAGTCCCTGGGACAGGGAGGATCAGCCCCAGCATTTT; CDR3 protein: CASSPWDREDQPQHF
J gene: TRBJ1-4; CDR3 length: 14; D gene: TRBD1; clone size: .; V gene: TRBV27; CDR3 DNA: TGTGCCAGCAGTTTAGGGACAGTTAATGAAAAACTGTTTTTT; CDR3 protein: CASSLGTVNEKLFF
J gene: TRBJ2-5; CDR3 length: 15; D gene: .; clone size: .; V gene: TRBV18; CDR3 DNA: TGTGCCAGCTCCCCTCAGGGTCGGACACAAGAGACCCAGTACTTC; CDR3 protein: CASSPQGRTQETQYF
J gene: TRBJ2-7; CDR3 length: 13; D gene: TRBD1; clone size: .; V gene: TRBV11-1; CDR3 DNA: TGTGCCAGCAGCTTTACAGGGGCCTACGAGCAGTACTTC; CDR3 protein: CASSFTGAYEQYF